The source of this T cell receptor (beta chain) is a study of blood T cell repertoires in COVID-19 (dated by TCRdb to the early 2020s). Turning to the overall study: Samples from collaborators originated in the United States, Italy and Spain and spanned both the acute and convalescent phases of COVID-19. The material from the prospective study consisted of cDNA or gDNA derived from T cells, B-cell-depleted T cells, or PBMCs. The repertoires were released in a freely available public database intended as a resource for research on the immune response to SARS-CoV-2. Deeply sampled blood TCRbeta repertoires from subjects exposed to, actively infected with, or recovered from COVID-19 were included in the dataset. Samples came from the ongoing ImmuneRACE study (first 160 participants) plus 1,254 subjects from 6 global collaborators. Where available, HLA class I and class II types were taken from metadata supplied by the sample provider and were not determined by assay-based typing. Sample metadata almost always included a de-identified subject ID, COVID-19 status, age in years and sex. What the authors observed across the whole study: Clinical and demographic metadata were provided uncurated, with the amount varying by source and participant.

Details on this clone: It has no known antigen specificity. No quality values exist for individual bases; no much larger clone is one base distant.

TCRbeta CDR3 regions were amplified from genomic DNA by means of the immunoSEQ Assay, a bias-controlled multiplex PCR. Concerning the study's data processing: The number of nucleated cells in each sample was estimated from the amplification of reference gene primers within the assay. To quantify the absolute abundance of each unique TCRbeta CDR3 rearrangement, sequence reads were collapsed and filtered. For each sample, productive Simpson clonality was calculated as the square root of Simpson's diversity index across productive rearrangements. Entries here come from immuneACCESS through TCRdb and include only in-frame sequences with V and J called. Some clones fail to appear in such tables; in the studies checked, an unresolved V gene covers under half of the shortfall, and the cause of the remainder is unknown. V, J and clone size are taken as reported in that table, and D and trimming were inferred from the DNA itself. Counted in this sample were about 240,000 clones; around 90% of them appeared once. The ten largest account for more than 0.8% of the sample.

One collaborating source in Seattle enrolled patients while the patients were actively infected and followed the patients over time throughout the course of disease. Collaborating institutions collected whole blood in K2EDTA tubes following their own protocols. For TCRbeta analysis, collaborator samples were shipped as frozen whole blood, as isolated PBMCs, or as DNA extracted from either sample type. Including cysteine and phenylalanine, the CDR3 has 13 amino acids. Here the CDR3 DNA is all that survives: 39 bases in frame from base 1. The junction carries 10 bases between V and J, which are trimmed by 5 bases and 3 bases respectively. CDR1 and CDR2 are read off the germline V gene (reference sequence) as SEHNR and FQNEAQ.

The sequenced material came from peripheral blood. Recombination linked TRBV7-9 to TRBJ1-2, with TRBD1 as a weak D call on 6 bases. This receptor was taken from a man between 25 and 39 years old with COVID-19, enrolled during active disease. The bases read TGTGCCAGCAGCCAGGGGAGCGACTATGGCTACACCTTC. Translation gives CASSQGSDYGYTF.